Reported below is one T cell receptor beta chain. Its antigen is undetermined. Germline assignment: CDR1 MNHEY and CDR2 SVGEGT. The CDR3 covers 15 residues. The germline V and J ends were trimmed by 0 bases and 6 bases, with 12 bases remaining between them. The source of the sample is a study of response to subunit inactivated influenza vaccine. TCRdb reprocessed the RT-PCR reads with MiXCR, giving one entry per CDR3 protein. This table holds 250,000 to 350,000 distinct CDR3 sequences, 22% found once. The study, taken as a whole, reports: Authors proposed each seasonal influenza vaccination draws in few new T cells.

V gene TRBV6-2 or TRBV6-3 combines with J gene TRBJ1-5; D is unclear. This sample comprised PBMCs from blood, obtained about 19 months after vaccination. The TCR originated in a man between 50 and 69 years old who received an inactivated influenza vaccine. Here the CDR3 reads CASSYSMSRSQPQHF. The CDR3 nucleotides read TGTGCCAGCAGTTACTCGATGTCCCGTAGTCAGCCCCAGCATTTT.